A selection of T cell receptor beta chains follows, all from one sample in a study of T-cell memory formation after mild COVID-19. TCRdb recomputed calls from the 5' RACE reads with MiXCR, one row per CDR3 protein. The table shows about 340,000 distinct CDR3 sequences, with 10% to 15% occurring only once. The sample comprised PBMCs or a T cell subset sorted from them (not recorded which). All receptors derive from a man aged 18 to 30 who had mild COVID-19 (a few samples of this study predate the infection). Cell type and time point are not known. The CDR3 runs from the conserved cysteine through the conserved F or W. D genes are given only for firm matches. Where a row states a size, it is once, few, many or the class of an expanded clone; other rows omit it.

cdr3_length: 17; clone_size: few; v_call: TRBV7-3; d_call: NA; j_call: TRBJ2-1; cdr3_aa: CASSDGDGGGSYNEQFF; cdr3_nt: TGTGCCAGCAGCGACGGGGACGGGGGTGGCTCCTACAATGAGCAGTTCTTC
cdr3_length: 12; clone_size: few; v_call: TRBV4-1; d_call: NA; j_call: TRBJ2-2; cdr3_aa: CASSHWNGELFF; cdr3_nt: TGCGCCAGCAGCCATTGGAACGGGGAGCTGTTTTTT
cdr3_length: 14; clone_size: many; v_call: TRBV5-1; d_call: NA; j_call: TRBJ2-7; cdr3_aa: CASSLPAGNYEQYF; cdr3_nt: TGCGCCAGCAGCTTGCCCGCCGGGAACTACGAGCAGTACTTC
cdr3_length: 12; clone_size: few; v_call: TRBV29-1; d_call: NA; j_call: TRBJ2-7; cdr3_aa: CSVSLGPYEQYF; cdr3_nt: TGCAGCGTTTCCCTAGGTCCCTACGAGCAGTACTTC
cdr3_length: 16; clone_size: few; v_call: TRBV18; d_call: NA; j_call: TRBJ2-1; cdr3_aa: CASSPPGARVFNEQFF; cdr3_nt: TGTGCCAGCTCACCACCCGGCGCGCGAGTCTTCAATGAGCAGTTCTTC
cdr3_length: 13; clone_size: few; v_call: TRBV4-3; d_call: TRBD1; j_call: TRBJ2-2; cdr3_aa: CASSQVGQGELFF; cdr3_nt: TGCGCCAGCAGCCAAGTGGGACAGGGGGAGCTGTTTTTT
cdr3_length: 14; clone_size: NA; v_call: TRBV28; d_call: TRBD1; j_call: TRBJ1-6; cdr3_aa: CASSVTGASAPLHF; cdr3_nt: TGTGCCAGCAGTGTAACAGGGGCTTCGGCACCCCTCCACTTT
cdr3_length: 12; clone_size: few; v_call: TRBV4-3; d_call: NA; j_call: TRBJ2-1; cdr3_aa: CASSRGAYEQFF; cdr3_nt: TGCGCCAGCAGCCGGGGGGCCTATGAGCAGTTCTTC
cdr3_length: 14; clone_size: few; v_call: TRBV7-9; d_call: NA; j_call: TRBJ1-3; cdr3_aa: CASSFDLSGNTIYF; cdr3_nt: TGTGCCAGCAGCTTCGACCTCTCTGGAAACACCATATATTTT
cdr3_length: 14; clone_size: few; v_call: TRBV5-1; d_call: TRBD1; j_call: TRBJ2-1; cdr3_aa: CASSLVGTGAEQFF; cdr3_nt: TGCGCCAGCAGCTTGGTAGGTACAGGGGCTGAGCAGTTCTTC
cdr3_length: 17; clone_size: NA; v_call: TRBV7-2; d_call: TRBD1; j_call: TRBJ2-3; cdr3_aa: CASSLGRTGSGTDTQYF; cdr3_nt: TGTGCCAGCAGCTTAGGTAGGACAGGGAGTGGCACAGATACGCAGTATTTT
cdr3_length: 17; clone_size: NA; v_call: TRBV5-6; d_call: TRBD2; j_call: TRBJ2-2; cdr3_aa: CASSRTSGGARTGELFF; cdr3_nt: TGTGCCAGCAGCCGGACTAGCGGGGGGGCGAGGACCGGGGAGCTGTTTTTT
cdr3_length: 13; clone_size: NA; v_call: TRBV7-2; d_call: NA; j_call: TRBJ1-5; cdr3_aa: CASSPRRDQPQHF; cdr3_nt: TGTGCCAGCAGCCCTCGGAGGGATCAGCCCCAGCATTTT
cdr3_length: 11; clone_size: few; v_call: TRBV29-1; d_call: NA; j_call: TRBJ2-1; cdr3_aa: CSAVGLGLQFF; cdr3_nt: TGCAGCGCCGTAGGGTTGGGGCTGCAGTTCTTC
cdr3_length: 12; clone_size: many; v_call: TRBV20-1; d_call: TRBD2; j_call: TRBJ2-3; cdr3_aa: CSSHSGVDTQYF; cdr3_nt: TGCAGTTCACATAGCGGGGTGGATACGCAGTATTTT
cdr3_length: 13; clone_size: NA; v_call: TRBV12-5; d_call: NA; j_call: TRBJ2-2; cdr3_aa: CASGLWVTGELFF; cdr3_nt: TGTGCTAGTGGTTTGTGGGTTACCGGGGAGCTGTTTTTT
cdr3_length: 13; clone_size: NA; v_call: TRBV5-4; d_call: NA; j_call: TRBJ1-2; cdr3_aa: CASSLVGAVGYTF; cdr3_nt: TGTGCCAGCAGCTTGGTGGGGGCCGTCGGCTACACCTTC
cdr3_length: 15; clone_size: many; v_call: TRBV4-1; d_call: TRBD1; j_call: TRBJ1-5; cdr3_aa: CASSPGDRGYQPQHF; cdr3_nt: TGCGCCAGCAGCCCCGGGGACAGGGGGTATCAGCCCCAGCATTTT
cdr3_length: 16; clone_size: NA; v_call: TRBV6-1; d_call: TRBD1; j_call: TRBJ1-2; cdr3_aa: CASSGGRQGSWSGYTF; cdr3_nt: TGTGCCAGCAGTGGAGGGAGACAGGGAAGTTGGAGTGGCTACACCTTC
cdr3_length: 15; clone_size: NA; v_call: TRBV6-2/TRBV6-3; d_call: NA; j_call: TRBJ1-2; cdr3_aa: CASSYAGGSNYGYTF; cdr3_nt: TGTGCCAGCAGTTACGCAGGAGGGTCCAACTATGGCTACACCTTC
cdr3_length: 15; clone_size: NA; v_call: TRBV7-9; d_call: TRBD1; j_call: TRBJ2-5; cdr3_aa: CASSMTGGDFGTQYF; cdr3_nt: TGTGCCAGCAGCATGACAGGGGGCGATTTTGGGACCCAGTACTTC
cdr3_length: 13; clone_size: many; v_call: TRBV4-1; d_call: NA; j_call: TRBJ2-3; cdr3_aa: CASSQGGRDTQYF; cdr3_nt: TGCGCCAGCAGCCAAGGAGGGAGAGATACGCAGTATTTT
cdr3_length: 16; clone_size: NA; v_call: TRBV12-3/TRBV12-4; d_call: NA; j_call: TRBJ2-1; cdr3_aa: CASSRQFTGLLNEQFF; cdr3_nt: TGTGCCAGCAGTAGACAATTTACCGGGCTGTTGAATGAGCAGTTCTTC
cdr3_length: 12; clone_size: NA; v_call: TRBV7-2; d_call: NA; j_call: TRBJ2-1; cdr3_aa: CASSLGLGEQFF; cdr3_nt: TGTGCCAGCAGCTTAGGGTTAGGTGAGCAGTTCTTC
cdr3_length: 16; clone_size: NA; v_call: TRBV6-2/TRBV6-3; d_call: TRBD2; j_call: TRBJ2-7; cdr3_aa: CASSSAPSGASYEQYF; cdr3_nt: TGTGCCAGCAGTTCCGCCCCAAGCGGGGCCTCCTACGAGCAGTACTTC
cdr3_length: 14; clone_size: many; v_call: TRBV5-1; d_call: NA; j_call: TRBJ2-5; cdr3_aa: CASSLYTTQETQYF; cdr3_nt: TGCGCCAGCAGCTTGTACACGACTCAAGAGACCCAGTACTTC